Below are 18 T cell receptor beta chains sequenced from a single sample in a study of blood T cell repertoires in COVID-19. Data came from immunoSEQ multiplex PCR; TCRdb stores just in-frame clones and leaves some out. The sample holds 200,000 to 250,000 clones, 80% seen once. Sequenced sample: PBMCs or T cells enriched from blood (not recorded which). These receptors were collected from a man under 40 with acute COVID-19.

This clone has just a few counts. The chain employs TRBV2 and TRBJ2-5; D might be TRBD2 (6 bases). Trimming took off 6 bases at V and 3 bases at J, with 8 bases between the two ends. The CDR3 covers 12 residues. Germline CDR1 reads SNHLY; CDR2 reads FYNNEI. CDR3 residues: CASRGLKETQYF. Here the CDR3 DNA reads TGTGCCAGCAGGGGACTTAAAGAGACCCAGTACTTC.

This clone was observed a few times. V is TRBV19 and J is TRBJ1-5; D not resolved. V lost 7 bases and J lost 0, with 13 bases in between. The CDR3 runs 15 residues. Germline V lookup: CDR1 LNHDA, CDR2 SQIVND (reference sequence). The CDR3 is CASKRASISNQPQHF. The CDR3 coding sequence is TGTGCCAGTAAAAGAGCGTCGATTAGCAATCAGCCCCAGCATTTT. The full variable domain, completed using reference TRBV19 and TRBJ1-5, is DGGITQSPKYLFRKEGQNVTLSCEQNLNHDAMYWYRQDPGQGLRLIYYSQIVNDFQKGDIAEGYSVSREKKESFPLTVTSAQKNPTAFYLCASKRASISNQPQHFGDGTRLSIL.

The chain carries TRBV12-3 or TRBV12-4 and TRBJ1-2, with D unclear. The CDR3 spans 12 residues. Trimming pared 5 bases from V and 6 bases from J, leaving 10 bases between. The CDR3 nucleotides are TGTGCCAGCAGTCTCCCGGTCGATGGCTACACCTTC. Translating gives CASSLPVDGYTF.

V usage is TRBV24-1 and J usage is TRBJ2-3; TRBD2 aligns across 12 bases. This CDR3 has 16 amino acids. Per the germline V gene, CDR1 is KGHDR and CDR2 is SFDVKD. Trimming at V came to 4 bases and at J to 3 bases, leaving 4 bases not matched to a gene. The CDR3: CATSDTGLAGTDTQYF. CDR3 nucleotides: TGTGCCACCAGTGACACCGGACTAGCGGGGACAGATACGCAGTATTTT.

The chain carries TRBV10-1 and TRBJ2-4; D may be TRBD2 (6 bases). This CDR3 region has 14 residues. The germline gives CDR1 WNHNN, CDR2 SYGVQD (reference sequence). The V gene lost 3 bases and the J gene lost 6 bases, with 12 bases spanning the gap. CDR3 residues: CASSELRRGNIQYF. The CDR3 region has the DNA TGCGCCAGCAGTGAACTTAGGAGGGGAAACATTCAGTACTTC.

The genes are TRBV9 and TRBJ1-1; D is unresolved. Trimming removed 1 base from V and 1 base from J, with 8 bases in between. The CDR3 consists of 14 residues. Germline lookup yields CDR1 SGDLS and CDR2 YYNGEE. CDR3 nucleotides: TGTGCCAGCAGCGTATGGGCTACGAACACTGAAGCTTTCTTT. It translates to CASSVWATNTEAFF.

The V and J genes are TRBV28 and TRBJ1-6; D call uncertain. The CDR3 length is 19 residues. Trimming stripped 2 bases from V and 0 bases from J, with 17 bases between. Germline-derived CDR1 and CDR2 are MDHEN and SYDVKM. The CDR3 is CASSLPSTGISSYNSPLHF. The CDR3 bases are TGTGCCAGCAGTTTACCCTCGACGGGGATTAGCTCCTATAATTCACCCCTCCACTTT.

This clone was observed once. The V gene is TRBV10-3, the J gene TRBJ1-1; D gene ambiguous. Per germline, CDR1 ENHRY and CDR2 SYGVKD. Trimming took off 5 bases at V and 1 base at J, with 8 bases between the two ends. The CDR3 length is 13 residues. CDR3 sequence (DNA): TGTGCCATCAGTCCAACAGAGAACACTGAAGCTTTCTTT. Protein product: CAISPTENTEAFF.

This chain links TRBV19 with TRBJ2-7; 8 bases are a match to TRBD2. Germline CDR1 reads LNHDA; CDR2 reads SQIVND (reference sequence). CDR3 length equals 14 residues. J was trimmed by 2 bases and V by 4 bases; bases with no gene match: 4. CDR3 amino acids: CASSTPRGAYEQYF. The CDR3 DNA follows: TGTGCCAGTAGTACTCCGCGGGGGGCCTACGAGCAGTACTTC.

The chain recombines TRBV27 with TRBJ1-2, with D perhaps TRBD1 (5 bases). The CDR3 has 13 residues. Germline-derived CDR1 and CDR2 are MNHEY and SMNVEV (reference sequence). Deletions cut 3 bases from V and 8 bases from J, with 13 bases between. In nucleotides, the CDR3 is TGTGCCAGCAGTTTTAAAGGGGTGTACGGCTACACCTTC. Translating gives CASSFKGVYGYTF.

The rearrangement links TRBV4-2 to TRBJ1-2, with a weak D call TRBD1 (5 bases). The V and J ends lost 4 bases and 0 bases respectively, with 21 bases between them. CDR1 is LGHNA and CDR2 is YNFKEQ in the germline V gene. This CDR3 is 18 amino acids long. The DNA for the CDR3 is TGTGCCAGCAGCCGAGACCTCGCTTCGGGGGTCACTAACTATGGCTACACCTTC. Residues: CASSRDLASGVTNYGYTF.

This clone has just a few counts. The rearrangement links TRBV5-1 to TRBJ2-7; D not resolved. There are 14 residues in the CDR3. Germline values: CDR1 SGHRS, CDR2 YFSETQ. Trimming took off 4 bases at V and 1 base at J, with 12 bases between the two ends. The CDR3 protein is CASSTRVGSYEQYF. Here the CDR3 DNA reads TGCGCCAGCAGCACCCGGGTCGGATCCTACGAGCAGTACTTC.

The rearrangement uses TRBV5-6 and TRBJ2-3, with 12 bases lining up with TRBD1. The CDR3 is made up of 16 amino acids. Germline lookup yields CDR1 SGHDT and CDR2 YYEEEE. J gave up 4 bases and V 1 base, and 4 bases lay outside the gene matches. CDR3 protein: CASSLSGQGAADTQYF. In DNA form, the CDR3 reads TGTGCCAGCAGCTTGTCGGGACAGGGGGCCGCAGATACGCAGTATTTT.

The gene calls are TRBV5-1 and TRBJ1-6; D not resolved. The CDR3 has 13 amino acids. The V and J ends lost 6 bases and 9 bases respectively, with 13 bases between them. The germline V gene has CDR1 SGHRS and CDR2 YFSETQ. This chain's CDR3 is CASTAGMGSPLHF. The DNA of the CDR3 is TGCGCCAGCACCGCGGGTATGGGTTCACCCCTCCACTTT.

V is TRBV5-1 and J is TRBJ1-2; 8 bases match TRBD1. In germline, CDR1 is SGHRS, CDR2 YFSETQ. The J segment lost 4 bases and the V segment lost 4 bases, leaving 12 bases of the junction unmatched. This CDR3 contains 16 residues. DNA for the CDR3: TGCGCCAGCAGCGCAGCATTACAGGGGGGGATCTATGGCTACACCTTC. This encodes CASSAALQGGIYGYTF.

The chain has TRBV4-1 and TRBJ2-2; D is undetermined. The CDR3 has 18 amino acids. The germline V and J ends were trimmed by 1 base and 1 base, with 16 bases remaining between them. CDR1 and CDR2 from the germline V gene are MGHRA and YSYEKL. In DNA form, the CDR3 reads TGCGCCAGCAGCCAAGTGTCTTTTAATGAACTGAACACCGGGGAGCTGTTTTTT. This gives the protein CASSQVSFNELNTGELFF.

The chain combines TRBV11-1 with TRBJ1-1, with D unresolved. This CDR3 has 13 residues. Germline CDR1 reads SGHAT; CDR2 reads FQDESV (reference sequence). The germline V and J ends were trimmed by 5 bases and 2 bases, with 9 bases remaining between them. The CDR3 region has the DNA TGTGCCAGCAGCAGTGACAACAACACTGAAGCTTTCTTT. Translation gives CASSSDNNTEAFF.

The table lists this clone with a few counts. The chain combines TRBV3-1 (or the pseudogene TRBV3-2) with TRBJ1-5; possible D gene TRBD1, 6 bases. The V end was cut by 4 bases, the J end by 7 bases, with 14 bases between. Germline-derived CDR1 and CDR2 are LGHDT and YNNKEL (reference sequence). CDR3 size: 14 residues. The CDR3 sequence is CASSPLQGSQPQHF. CDR3 sequence (DNA): TGTGCCAGCAGCCCATTACAGGGTAGCCAGCCCCAGCATTTT.